The 5 T cell receptor beta chains below come from one sample, sequenced in a study of T cells expressing NK-cell markers. TCRdb reprocessed the 5' RACE reads, with one entry per CDR3 protein and no DNA. The sample has about 370,000 distinct CDR3 sequences. The source material was blood T cells: a sorted CD56 or NKG2C T cell subset, CD4+ or CD8+ T cells, or bulk PBMC T cells (not recorded which). These TCRs come from a woman aged 45-60 years in good health.

The chain carries TRBV5-5 and TRBJ2-3; the TRBD2 assignment by TCRdb is unverifiable without DNA. Germline assignment: CDR1 SGHKS and CDR2 YYEKEE (reference sequence). This CDR3 region has 15 residues. CDR3 in amino acids: CASSSSGSRADTQYF.

The V and J genes are TRBV10-2 and TRBJ2-7. Germline CDR1 is WSHSY and CDR2 is SAAADI. The CDR3 runs to 11 residues. The CDR3 here is CASSELPTQYF.

The chain is built from TRBV4-2 and TRBJ1-6; TCRdb's D call, TRBD1, is unchecked because there is no DNA. CDR1 and CDR2 from the germline V gene are LGHNA and YNFKEQ. The CDR3 sequence is 15 residues long. CDR3 residues: CASSQETVNNSPLHF.

The V call is TRBV24-1, the J call TRBJ2-5; as DNA is missing, the TRBD1 call by TCRdb cannot be tested. CDR3 length: 15 residues. Germline assignment: CDR1 KGHDR and CDR2 SFDVKD. CDR3 region: CATAEGRGYQETQYF.

The chain links TRBV12-3 or TRBV12-4 to TRBJ2-7; TCRdb selects TRBD2, and the lack of DNA leaves this call unchecked. The CDR3 contains 14 residues. CDR3 amino acids: CASSFSGKRFEQYF.